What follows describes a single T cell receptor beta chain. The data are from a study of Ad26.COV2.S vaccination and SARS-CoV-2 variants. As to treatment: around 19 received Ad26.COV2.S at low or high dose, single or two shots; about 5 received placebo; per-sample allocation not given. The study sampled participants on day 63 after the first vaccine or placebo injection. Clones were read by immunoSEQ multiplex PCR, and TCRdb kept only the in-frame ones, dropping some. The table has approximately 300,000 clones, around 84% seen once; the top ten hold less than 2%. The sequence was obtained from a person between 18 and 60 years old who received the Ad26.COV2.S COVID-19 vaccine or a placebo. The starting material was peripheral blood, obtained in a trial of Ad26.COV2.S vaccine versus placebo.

CDR3 loop: CASSLGGGAGQGFWPQHF. The CDR3 DNA is TGTGCCAGCAGCTTAGGTGGGGGTGCGGGACAGGGTTTTTGGCCCCAGCATTTT. This chain links TRBV7-9 with TRBJ1-5; 9 bases are shared with TRBD1. V trimming: 1 base; J trimming: 9 bases; junction bases outside the gene matches: 16. CDR1 and CDR2 (germline): SEHNR, FQNEAQ (reference sequence). This CDR3 is 18 amino acids long.